The 8 T cell receptor beta chains below come from one sample, sequenced in a study of OX40 agonist ivuxolimab in advanced cancers. The method was immunoSEQ multiplex PCR; TCRdb's version includes in-frame clones alone and lacks a portion of them. This sample carries 25,000 to 35,000 clones, around 88% of them seen once, and the ten largest clones take roughly 30%. This specimen consisted of CD4+ or CD8+ T cells sorted from blood, obtained in a trial of the OX40 agonist ivuxolimab. Receptors were obtained from an adult with an advanced solid tumor such as melanoma, head and neck, liver or kidney cancer.

The chain has TRBV11-2 and TRBJ2-7, with 9 positions matching TRBD2. Looked up from germline, CDR1 is SGHAT and CDR2 is FQNNGV. The CDR3 runs 16 residues. The ends lost 5 bases at V and 2 bases at J; junction bases unmatched: 10. This CDR3 is CASSLVSGLAAYEQYF. The DNA for the CDR3 is TGTGCCAGCAGCCTAGTTTCGGGACTAGCCGCCTACGAGCAGTACTTC.

V usage is TRBV30 and J usage is TRBJ1-6; TRBD1 agrees at 10 bases. CDR1 is GTSNPN, CDR2 SVGIG, per germline (reference sequence). There are 13 residues in the CDR3. The V segment lost 5 bases and the J segment 5 bases; nucleotides outside the gene matches: 0. The CDR3 nucleotides are TGTGCCTGGGGACAGGGGGATAATTCACCCCTCCACTTT. Its translation: CAWGQGDNSPLHF.

V gene TRBV28 combines with J gene TRBJ1-2, with D perhaps matching TRBD1 (5 bases). This CDR3 has 14 amino acids. Germline CDR1 is MDHEN and CDR2 is SYDVKM. V was shortened by 5 bases and J by 7 bases, with 17 bases between the two germline ends. The CDR3 loop reads CASSPRGGWVGYTF. The CDR3 nucleotides read TGTGCCAGCAGTCCCCGGGGGGGGTGGGTTGGCTACACCTTC.

Turning to this clone: One junction end disagrees with the germline gene, perhaps due to a read error. The rearrangement links TRBV7-7 to TRBJ2-1; the D call may be TRBD1 or TRBD2 (6 bases each). Germline V lookup: CDR1 SSHAT, CDR2 FNYEAQ (reference sequence). The CDR3 covers 14 residues. The CDR3, as DNA: TGTGCTAGCAGCCTAGAGGGGGGCTACAATGAGCAGTTCTTC. Amino acids: CASSLEGGYNEQFF.

The chain employs TRBV7-3 and TRBJ2-1, with D hard to call. The CDR3 runs 11 residues. Germline CDR1 SGHTA, CDR2 FQGTGA. V was clipped by 4 bases and J by 6 bases, with 4 bases between them. The CDR3, as DNA: TGTGCCAGCAGCTCCGGCAATGAGCAGTTCTTC. Translated, it gives CASSSGNEQFF.

This chain connects TRBV30 to TRBJ2-3; D is unclear. This CDR3 is 13 amino acids long. Germline CDR1 and CDR2: GTSNPN and SVGIG (reference sequence). Trimming stripped 0 bases from V and 2 bases from J, with 6 bases between. DNA for the CDR3: TGTGCCTGGAGTGTAACCTTCACAGATACGCAGTATTTT. This encodes CAWSVTFTDTQYF.

This rearrangement joins TRBV29-1 to TRBJ2-7; possibly TRBD1 or TRBD2 for D (10 bases each). The germline gives CDR1 SQVTM, CDR2 ANQGSEA. The germline V and J ends were trimmed by 1 base and 6 bases, with 28 bases remaining between them. CDR3 length: 18 residues. CDR3 nucleotide sequence: TGCAGCGTTGAAGGGGACAGGGGATCCCTAGCGGGAGTGAGCGAGCAGTACTTC. The encoded protein is CSVEGDRGSLAGVSEQYF.

The chain couples TRBV11-1 to TRBJ2-1; the D gene is possibly TRBD1 (6 bases). Trimming left V 1 base short and J 6 bases short, with 16 bases between. This CDR3 comprises 16 residues. Germline CDR1 SGHAT, CDR2 FQDESV (reference sequence). The CDR3 is CASSLVSHRDSNEQFF. In DNA form, the CDR3 reads TGTGCCAGCAGCTTAGTTTCCCACAGGGATTCCAATGAGCAGTTCTTC.